Detailed here is one T cell receptor beta chain. This sample is drawn from a study of T cell changes during pregnancy in multiple sclerosis. Assay: immunoSEQ multiplex PCR; the TCRdb copy retains only in-frame clones and omits some. The table includes some 46,000 clones, over 80% detected once. What was sequenced was peripheral blood. The receptor was derived from a female donor with multiple sclerosis, enrolled in a pregnancy study.

Written as DNA, the CDR3 is TGTGCCAGCAGTCGGACTAGCGGGGACTACAATGAGCAGTTCTTC. Protein product: CASSRTSGDYNEQFF. The V call is TRBV6-1, the J call TRBJ2-1; 12 nucleotides line up with TRBD2. The CDR3 has 15 residues. Trimming took 5 bases from V and 3 from J; bases not matched to a gene: 2. CDR1 MNHNS and CDR2 SASEGT come from the germline V gene.